The entry that follows covers one T cell receptor (beta chain) sequence. Antigen unknown. This specimen belongs to a study of T-cell reconstitution after alpha-beta-depleted transplantation in children. Points from the study as a whole: T-cell counts and diversity at one year post-transplant came mainly from newly produced T cells. Approximately two months post-transplant, alpha-beta T cells reportedly originated from several hundred expanded graft clones.

CDR3 length: 13 amino acids. Trimming pared 1 base from V and 9 bases from J, leaving 10 bases between. Germline loops: CDR1 SGHTA, CDR2 FQGNSA. A library of TCRbeta sequences, prepared with unique molecular identifiers, was generated. MiXCR, run by TCRdb on the PCR reads, gives a single entry per CDR3 protein. The data hold about 220,000 distinct CDR3 sequences, with approximately 17% observed a single time. The TCR comes from a male patient aged 2-10 years who had a stem cell transplant for acute lymphoblastic leukemia, so the T cells may come from the graft donor. The V and J genes are TRBV7-2 and TRBJ1-5; no definite D call. The sequencing here drew on PBMCs, mostly from graft donor cells, taken 360 days after TCRalphabeta/CD19-depleted stem cell transplant. In nucleotides, the CDR3 is TGTGCCAGCAGCTTAGGTTACAACTCGCCCCAGCATTTT. Its protein is CASSLGYNSPQHF.